The 19 T cell receptor beta chains below all came from one sample that was sequenced in a study of T cells after yellow fever vaccination. TCRdb called the 5' RACE reads again in MiXCR, with one record for every CDR3 protein. Of 450,000 to 550,000 distinct CDR3 sequences listed, about a fifth are singletons. The sample here was PBMCs, taken approximately 22 days after the first yellow fever vaccination. The origin of the receptors is a man aged 18 to 29 who received the YFV17D yellow fever vaccine.

This clonotype came up many times. The chain carries TRBV5-4 and TRBJ1-1; 10 bases align to TRBD1. V was pared by 9 bases and J by 3 bases, with 11 bases of the junction left unmatched. CDR1 SGHNT and CDR2 YYREEE come from the germline V gene (reference sequence). CDR3 size: 15 residues. CDR3 loop: CATVDRGTSHTEAFF. The CDR3 DNA reads TGTGCCACCGTGGACAGGGGGACCTCCCACACTGAAGCTTTCTTT.

This clonotype was picked up a small number of times. This chain joins TRBV10-1 and TRBJ2-2; D possibly uses TRBD1 or TRBD2 (6 bases each). Germline V gives CDR1 WNHNN, CDR2 SYGVQD (reference sequence). CDR3 length: 14 residues. V was trimmed by 3 bases and J by 7 bases, leaving 12 bases between them. DNA for the CDR3: TGCGCCAGCAGTGACGGGGGCGGCGGCGGGGAGCTGTTTTTT. Protein sequence: CASSDGGGGGELFF.

The chain recombines TRBV9 with TRBJ1-1, with D uncertain. Trimming left V 0 bases short and J 4 bases short, with 10 bases between. The CDR3 is made up of 14 amino acids. Germline assignment: CDR1 SGDLS and CDR2 YYNGEE. The CDR3 sequence: CASSVAGSGTEAFF. The CDR3 DNA reads TGTGCCAGCAGCGTAGCCGGGAGTGGCACTGAAGCTTTCTTT.

Worth noting for this clonotype: This sequence may be a read error, since a much larger clone differs from it by one base. The chain couples TRBV13 to TRBJ2-1, with TRBD2 matching 8 bases. CDR3 length equals 15 residues. The ends lost 3 bases at V and 2 bases at J; junction bases unmatched: 3. The V gene's germline CDR1 is PRHDT and CDR2 FYEKMQ (reference sequence). Here the CDR3 DNA reads TGTGCCAGCAGCTTTAACGGGGGGGCCTACAATGAGCAGTTCTTC. Protein sequence: CASSFNGGAYNEQFF.

This clonotype came up a few times. The rearrangement uses TRBV12-3 or TRBV12-4 and TRBJ2-7, with 9 bases fitting TRBD1. Trimming removed 4 bases from V and 7 bases from J; junction bases left unmatched: 14. The CDR3 totals 16 residues. CDR3 residues: CASSSSRDRDVSEQYF. The CDR3 DNA follows: TGTGCCAGCAGTTCCTCCCGGGACAGGGACGTTTCGGAGCAGTACTTC.

This clonotype was picked up a small number of times. V gene TRBV4-1 combines with J gene TRBJ2-1, with TRBD1 matching over 10 bases. The trim removed 2 bases at V and 10 bases at J, leaving 11 bases unmatched. Germline V CDR1 and CDR2: MGHRA, YSYEKL. The CDR3 is made up of 16 amino acids. The CDR3 loop reads CASSQRQGALNGEQFF. CDR3 DNA: TGCGCCAGCAGCCAAAGACAGGGGGCGCTTAATGGGGAGCAGTTCTTC.

The rearrangement joins TRBV6-2 or TRBV6-3 to TRBJ2-7; unclear D gene. Germline V gives CDR1 MNHEY, CDR2 SVGEGT. The CDR3 sequence is 12 residues long. Trimming took off 6 bases at V and 6 bases at J, with 12 bases between the two ends. The CDR3 region has the DNA TGTGCCAGCAGACAAGACGGACCCGAGCAGTACGTC. Encoded protein: CASRQDGPEQYV.

The chain couples TRBV4-3 to TRBJ2-1; D possibly uses TRBD1 or TRBD2 (5 bases each). The CDR3 sequence is 16 residues long. V lost 0 bases, J lost 7 bases, and 16 bases lay in between. The germline CDR1 and CDR2 sequences are LGHNA and YSLEER. The CDR3: CASSQEGLGVVNEQFF. The CDR3 DNA reads as TGCGCCAGCAGCCAAGAGGGTCTGGGGGTAGTAAATGAGCAGTTCTTC.

The V call is TRBV15, the J call TRBJ2-6; perhaps TRBD2 as D (5 bases). Germline CDR1 and CDR2: LNHNV and YYDKDF (reference sequence). V gave up 5 bases and J gave up 2 bases, with 13 bases separating them. This CDR3 has 16 residues. The CDR3, as DNA: TGTGCCACCAGCCTAAACGGGGTGCCTGGGGCCAACGTCCTGACTTTC. Protein: CATSLNGVPGANVLTF.

V and J are TRBV20-1 and TRBJ1-1; D is undetermined. Germline CDR1 reads DFQATT; CDR2 reads SNEGSKA (reference sequence). This CDR3 comprises 13 residues. V lost 0 bases and J lost 7, with 12 bases in between. The CDR3 reads CSARDHMFSEAFF. CDR3 in DNA: TGCAGTGCTAGAGATCACATGTTCAGTGAAGCTTTCTTT.

The V and J genes are TRBV7-3 and TRBJ2-3; no firm D call. The CDR3 length is 14 residues. V lost 3 bases, J lost 3 bases, and 10 bases lay in between. From germline, CDR1 is SGHTA and CDR2 FQGTGA. CDR3 nucleotide sequence: TGTGCCAGCAGCTTGGGCTACTCGACAGATACGCAGTATTTT. This gives the protein CASSLGYSTDTQYF.

The chain combines TRBV29-1 with TRBJ1-1, with D possibly matching TRBD1 (5 bases). Trimming removed 7 bases at V and 1 base at J, with 13 bases between. In germline, CDR1 is SQVTM, CDR2 ANQGSEA. This CDR3 comprises 13 residues. CDR3 coding DNA: TGCAGCGCGAAGGGGATGGGGAACACTGAAGCTTTCTTT. The encoded protein is CSAKGMGNTEAFF.

The chain recombines TRBV14 with TRBJ2-3; TRBD1 is a possible D gene (5 bases). CDR1 is SGHDN, CDR2 FVKESK, per germline. The CDR3 spans 17 residues. The V end lost 1 base, the J end lost 4 bases, and 18 bases lay between the germline ends. The CDR3 DNA follows: TGTGCCAGCAGCCAAGTTAGTGCAGGGCTAGAAGCAGATACGCAGTATTTT. Translating it yields CASSQVSAGLEADTQYF.

The sample holds a few counts of this clonotype. This chain joins TRBV6-5 and TRBJ1-1; possible D gene TRBD1, 5 bases. The V gene's germline CDR1 is MNHEY and CDR2 SVGAGI. The germline V and J ends were trimmed by 6 bases and 6 bases, with 11 bases remaining between them. This CDR3 is 12 amino acids long. This CDR3 reads CASSGGEPEAFF. In DNA form, the CDR3 reads TGTGCCAGCAGCGGGGGGGAACCTGAAGCTTTCTTT.

This clonotype came up a few times. V gene TRBV20-1 combines with J gene TRBJ1-1; maybe TRBD1 (6 bases). Trimming shortened V by 8 bases and J by 4 bases, and 14 bases separated the two germline ends. CDR3 length: 12 amino acids. Germline CDR1 and CDR2: DFQATT and SNEGSKA (reference sequence). CDR3: CSLGGGPTEAFF. In nucleotides, the CDR3 is TGCAGTCTAGGCGGGGGGCCCACTGAAGCTTTCTTT.

V usage is TRBV5-1 and J usage is TRBJ1-1; TRBD1 might be the D (5 bases). The germline V gene encodes CDR1 SGHRS and CDR2 YFSETQ. CDR3 size: 15 residues. The V end lost 2 bases, the J end lost 2 bases, and 13 bases lay between the germline ends. CDR3 sequence (DNA): TGCGCCAGCAGCTTCGGGGGGTGCGGAAACACTGAAGCTTTCTTT. Residues: CASSFGGCGNTEAFF.

The V gene is TRBV5-1, the J gene TRBJ1-1, with a possible D match to TRBD1 (5 bases). With 1 base removed from V and 2 bases from J, the gap between germline ends came to 12 bases. Germline CDR1 and CDR2: SGHRS and YFSETQ. This CDR3 comprises 15 residues. As DNA, the CDR3 is TGCGCCAGCAGCTTGAGCGACAGCTCAAACACTGAAGCTTTCTTT. This sequence encodes CASSLSDSSNTEAFF.

J is TRBJ2-3 and V is TRBV4-3; D is tentatively TRBD1 or TRBD2 (5 bases each). V lost 3 bases, J lost 6 bases, and 13 bases lay in between. The germline gives CDR1 LGHNA, CDR2 YSLEER. The CDR3 has 14 amino acids. The CDR3 region is CASSQPGPLDTQYF. DNA of the CDR3: TGCGCCAGCAGCCAGCCGGGACCCTTGGATACGCAGTATTTT.

This clonotype has just a few counts. The chain uses TRBV20-1 and TRBJ1-5, with D uncertain. V was pared by 6 bases and J by 1 base, with 13 bases between. The V gene's germline CDR1 is DFQATT and CDR2 SNEGSKA (reference sequence). The CDR3 runs to 14 residues. This CDR3 reads CSASRRRSNQPQHF. CDR3 coding DNA: TGCAGTGCCAGTCGAAGAAGGAGCAATCAGCCCCAGCATTTT.